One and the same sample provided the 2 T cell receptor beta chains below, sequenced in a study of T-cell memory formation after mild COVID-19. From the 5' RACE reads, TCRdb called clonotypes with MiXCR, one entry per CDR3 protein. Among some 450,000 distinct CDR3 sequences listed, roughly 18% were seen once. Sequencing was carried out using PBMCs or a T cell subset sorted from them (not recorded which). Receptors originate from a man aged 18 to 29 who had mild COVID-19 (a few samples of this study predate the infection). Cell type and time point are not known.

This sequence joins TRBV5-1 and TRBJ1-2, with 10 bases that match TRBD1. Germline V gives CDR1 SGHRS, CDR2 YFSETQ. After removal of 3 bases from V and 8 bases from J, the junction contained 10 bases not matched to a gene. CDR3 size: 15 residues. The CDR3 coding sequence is TGCGCCAGCAGCTACGAGACAGGGGGCTCCAACGGCTACACCTTC. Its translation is CASSYETGGSNGYTF.

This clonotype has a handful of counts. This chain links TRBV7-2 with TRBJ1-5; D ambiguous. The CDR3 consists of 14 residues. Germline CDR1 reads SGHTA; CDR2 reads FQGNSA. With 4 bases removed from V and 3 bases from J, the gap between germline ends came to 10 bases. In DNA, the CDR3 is TGTGCCAGCAGCTCGCCCGGATACAATCAGCCCCAGCATTTT. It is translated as CASSSPGYNQPQHF.